This entry lists 6 T cell receptor beta chains sequenced from one sample in a study of T cells in Graves' hyperthyroidism and ophthalmopathy. Template material for amplifying TCR beta CDR3 regions consisted of RNA transcripts. HTBI primers were employed in a first-round RT-PCR of the TCR CDR3. TCRdb itself ran the multiplex PCR reads through MiXCR, one entry per CDR3 protein. The top ten clones hold approximately 30% of a sample with some 370,000 distinct CDR3 sequences, roughly a sixth of them seen once. Sequenced input: blood. Receptor source: a woman in her 30s with Graves' hyperthyroidism that later progressed to Graves' ophthalmopathy.

The genes are TRBV29-1 and TRBJ2-3; 14 bases line up with TRBD2. The CDR3 sequence is 14 residues long. The J segment lost 5 bases and the V segment lost 6 bases, leaving 4 bases of the junction unmatched. CDR1 is SQVTM, CDR2 ANQGSEA, per germline. This CDR3 reads CSVRTSGGLDTQYF. CDR3 coding DNA: TGCAGCGTAAGGACTAGCGGGGGGCTAGATACGCAGTATTTT.

DNA of the CDR3: TGTGCCAGCAGTGAGACCTCCATGGTAGTAGACACCATATATTTT. It is translated as CASSETSMVVDTIYF. The rearrangement joins TRBV12-3 or TRBV12-4 to TRBJ1-3; D ambiguous. The ends were cut back, 5 bases at V and 8 bases at J, with 19 bases in the middle. The CDR3 is made up of 15 amino acids.

At least ten counts were recorded for this clonotype. The rearrangement joins TRBV27 to TRBJ2-1; D gene uncertain. Trimming removed 5 bases from V and 2 bases from J, with 13 bases in between. CDR1 MNHEY and CDR2 SMNVEV come from the germline V gene (reference sequence). The CDR3 is 15 residues long. CDR3 region: CASSADPYPYNEQFF. Here the CDR3 DNA reads TGTGCCAGCAGTGCCGACCCTTACCCCTACAATGAGCAGTTCTTC.

This clonotype was detected only a few times. The chain couples TRBV5-1 to TRBJ1-5, with TRBD1 matching over 7 bases. After removal of 4 bases from V and 0 bases from J, the junction contained 7 bases not matched to a gene. This CDR3 is built from 16 residues. The germline V gene encodes CDR1 SGHRS and CDR2 YFSETQ. CDR3 sequence (DNA): TGCGCCAGCAGCGTAGACGGACAGGATAGCAATCAGCCCCAGCATTTT. It yields the protein CASSVDGQDSNQPQHF.

The genes are TRBV7-9 and TRBJ1-4; D not resolved. The CDR3 spans 16 residues. CDR1 is SEHNR, CDR2 FQNEAQ, per germline (reference sequence). With 3 bases removed from V and 7 bases from J, the gap between germline ends came to 18 bases. Here the CDR3 reads CASSFSREIRSEKLFF. As DNA, the CDR3 is TGTGCCAGCAGCTTTTCTAGGGAAATCAGGAGTGAAAAACTGTTTTTT.

At least ten counts were recorded for this clonotype. The rearrangement uses TRBV11-2 and TRBJ1-5, with 9 bases aligning to TRBD1. CDR1 is SGHAT and CDR2 is FQNNGV in the germline V gene. This CDR3 region has 19 residues. The J segment lost 4 bases and the V segment lost 0 bases, leaving 13 bases of the junction unmatched. The CDR3 spells CASSLDRVGTGSPNQPQHF. The CDR3 region has the DNA TGTGCCAGCAGCTTAGATCGGGTCGGGACAGGGTCGCCTAATCAGCCCCAGCATTTT.